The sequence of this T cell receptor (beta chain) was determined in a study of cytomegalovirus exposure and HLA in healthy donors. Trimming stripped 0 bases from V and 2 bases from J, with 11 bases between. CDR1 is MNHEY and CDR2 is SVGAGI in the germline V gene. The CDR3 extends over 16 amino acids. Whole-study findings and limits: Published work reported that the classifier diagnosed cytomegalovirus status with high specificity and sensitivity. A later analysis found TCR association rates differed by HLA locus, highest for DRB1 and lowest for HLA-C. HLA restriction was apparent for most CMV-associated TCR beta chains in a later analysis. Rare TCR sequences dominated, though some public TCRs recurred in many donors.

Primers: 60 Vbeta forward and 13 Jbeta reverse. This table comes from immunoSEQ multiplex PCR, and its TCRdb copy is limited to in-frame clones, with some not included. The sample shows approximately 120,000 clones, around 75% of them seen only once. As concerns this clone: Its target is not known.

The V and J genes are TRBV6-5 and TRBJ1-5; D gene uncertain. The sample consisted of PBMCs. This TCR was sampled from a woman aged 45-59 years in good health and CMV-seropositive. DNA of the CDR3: TGTGCCAGCAGTTACTCCGCAGGAGGAGGCAATCAGCCCCAGCATTTT. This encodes CASSYSAGGGNQPQHF.